This T cell receptor (beta chain) is drawn from a study of Ad26.COV2.S vaccination and SARS-CoV-2 variants. Treatment indicated: about 20 received Ad26.COV2.S at low or high dose, single or two shots; about 5 received placebo; per-sample allocation not given. The samples date from day 63 after the first vaccine or placebo injection. Produced via immunoSEQ multiplex PCR; TCRdb's table is partial and in-frame only. The table records about 440,000 clones, less than 95% of them present only once. This receptor was taken from a person aged 18-60 years who received the Ad26.COV2.S COVID-19 vaccine or a placebo. The material sequenced was peripheral blood, taken in a trial of Ad26.COV2.S vaccine versus placebo.

Here the CDR3 reads CASTPLTARQETQYF. CDR3 bases: TGCGCCAGCACCCCACTAACGGCGAGGCAAGAGACCCAGTACTTC. The chain uses TRBV5-1 and TRBJ2-5; D unresolved. Germline values: CDR1 SGHRS, CDR2 YFSETQ. Trimming left V 6 bases short and J 2 bases short, with 17 bases between. The CDR3 consists of 15 residues.